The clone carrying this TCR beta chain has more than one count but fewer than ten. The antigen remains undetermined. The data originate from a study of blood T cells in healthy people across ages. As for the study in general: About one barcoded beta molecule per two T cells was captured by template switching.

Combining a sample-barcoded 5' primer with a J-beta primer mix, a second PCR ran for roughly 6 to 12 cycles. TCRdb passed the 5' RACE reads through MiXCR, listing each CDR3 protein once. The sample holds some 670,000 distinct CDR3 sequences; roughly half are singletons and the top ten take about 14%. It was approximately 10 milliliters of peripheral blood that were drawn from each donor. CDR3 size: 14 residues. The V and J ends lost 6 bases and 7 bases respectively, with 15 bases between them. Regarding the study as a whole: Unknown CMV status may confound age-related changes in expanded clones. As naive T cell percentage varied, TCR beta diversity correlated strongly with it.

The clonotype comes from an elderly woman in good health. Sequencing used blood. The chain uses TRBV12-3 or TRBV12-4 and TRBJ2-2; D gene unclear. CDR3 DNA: TGTGCCAGCAGCCCCCAGAGCGAAATCGGGGAGCTGTTTTTT. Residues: CASSPQSEIGELFF.